This paragraph covers one TCR beta chain sequence. Antigen unknown. The CDR3 consists of 14 residues. The germline V gene encodes CDR1 SNHLY and CDR2 FYNNEI. V lost 7 bases and J lost 3, with 12 bases in between. This entry is derived from a study of memory B cells and T cells in multiple sclerosis. Profiled with immunoSEQ multiplex PCR; TCRdb holds only in-frame clones, not every one. The repertoire includes approximately 32,000 clones, 86% of them detected once, and roughly 3% sits in the top ten. After stimulus-free culture, autoproliferating CFSE-dim and non-proliferating CFSE-high T cells were sequenced separately. Cultures began with some 49 million CFSE-labeled PBMCs, unstimulated for 7 to 8 days, with replicate wells pooled.

The sequencing input was PBMCs from blood kept in culture. This TCR was sampled from a human donor with multiple sclerosis. V usage is TRBV2 and J usage is TRBJ2-2, with D possibly matching TRBD1 (6 bases). The CDR3 here is CASTTTGYTGELFF. The CDR3 DNA sequence: TGTGCCAGCACGACAACAGGGTACACCGGGGAGCTGTTTTTT.